Sequencing of this T cell receptor (beta chain) was carried out in a study of T-cell memory formation after mild COVID-19. TCRdb called the 5' RACE reads again in MiXCR, with one record for every CDR3 protein. The sample records some 110,000 distinct CDR3 sequences, 9.5% to 15% being singletons. This clonotype was counted ten times or more. Germline CDR1 SEHNR, CDR2 FQNEAQ (reference sequence). V was cut by 2 bases and J by 2 bases, with 7 bases left in between. This CDR3 has 14 amino acids. The chain links TRBV7-9 to TRBJ2-4; D gene uncertain. This TCR was sampled from an adult woman who had mild COVID-19 (a few samples of this study predate the infection). Cell type and time point are not known. The sequencing input was PBMCs or a T cell subset sorted from them (not recorded which). CDR3 coding DNA: TGTGCCAGCAGCTTATCCCCGCCCAAAAACATTCAGTACTTC. It yields the protein CASSLSPPKNIQYF.